This T cell receptor beta chain originates from a study of cytomegalovirus exposure and HLA in healthy donors. Study at large: A later analysis reported the same platform for the 100 to 150 validation repertoires and the roughly 650 first-cohort repertoires. Findings and limits, study-wide: Subsequent analysis revealed that first-cohort TCR clusters tended to co-occur in the approximately 120 validation repertoires.

Donors were drawn from the approximately 130-subject validation cohort, separate from the approximately 700-subject first cohort. Assay used: immunoSEQ multiplex PCR; TCRdb lists only in-frame clones, some missing. In the table there are a few hundred thousand clones, roughly 90% of which are singletons. In germline, CDR1 is MGHRA, CDR2 YSYEKL. The CDR3 has 15 residues. Trimming stripped 0 bases from V and 3 bases from J, with 9 bases between. This clone came up once. The antigen is undetermined. This receptor was identified in a young woman in good health and CMV-seronegative. The chain combines TRBV4-1 with TRBJ1-3; D perhaps matches TRBD1 (5 bases). The material sequenced was PBMCs. The CDR3 sequence: CASSQDPRDGNTIYF. CDR3 DNA: TGCGCCAGCAGCCAAGATCCCAGGGATGGAAACACCATATATTTT.